These 7 T cell receptor beta chains share one sample of origin, sequenced in a study of cytomegalovirus exposure and HLA in healthy donors. The PCR contained 60 Vbeta and 13 Jbeta primers. Clones were sequenced by immunoSEQ multiplex PCR, and TCRdb holds only the in-frame ones, with some missing. The sample lists about 100,000 clones; about 75% were seen once. Sequencing used PBMCs. The receptors stem from a man aged 35 to 55 in good health and CMV-seropositive.

This chain links TRBV2 with TRBJ1-5; D is perhaps TRBD1 (5 bases). Germline CDR1 reads SNHLY; CDR2 reads FYNNEI. The ends were cut back, 6 bases at V and 4 bases at J, with 16 bases in the middle. This CDR3 has 15 amino acids. CDR3 protein: CASSPTGSENQPQHF. In DNA form, the CDR3 reads TGTGCCAGCAGCCCCACAGGTTCGGAAAATCAGCCCCAGCATTTT.

This clone was picked up a small number of times. This CDR3 is also generated by other DNA sequences in the sample. The chain carries TRBV27 and TRBJ1-4, with 7 bases lining up with TRBD1. CDR1 MNHEY and CDR2 SMNVEV come from the germline V gene (reference sequence). V lost 4 bases and J lost 6; bases outside the gene matches: 5. The CDR3 length is 14 residues. CDR3 in DNA: TGTGCCAGCAGTTCAAGGGGGCTGGATGAAAAACTGTTTTTT. Translating it yields CASSSRGLDEKLFF. The full variable domain, in which reference TRBV27 and TRBJ1-4 provide the parts outside the CDR3, is EAQVTQNPRYLITVTGKKLTVTCSQNMNHEYMSWYRQDPGLGLRQIYYSMNVEVTDKGDVPEGYKVSRKEKRNFPLILESPSPNQTSLYFCASSSRGLDEKLFFGSGTQLSVL.

This chain links TRBV4-3 with TRBJ2-7, with 8 bases identical to TRBD1. Germline assignment: CDR1 LGHNA and CDR2 YSLEER. Trimming removed 0 bases from V and 5 bases from J; junction bases left unmatched: 6. The CDR3 contains 15 residues. CDR3 loop: CASSQDRGRWNEQYF. In DNA form, the CDR3 reads TGCGCCAGCAGCCAAGACAGGGGGCGTTGGAACGAGCAGTACTTC.

The gene calls are TRBV10-1 and TRBJ2-1; D call uncertain. Germline values: CDR1 WNHNN, CDR2 SYGVQD (reference sequence). Trimming left V 8 bases short and J 2 bases short, with 16 bases between. The CDR3 loop spans 15 amino acids. CDR3 sequence: CASGPGSLPYNEQFF. The CDR3 bases are TGCGCCAGCGGCCCAGGCTCTCTTCCCTACAATGAGCAGTTCTTC.

The rearrangement joins TRBV7-2 to TRBJ1-2; a weak D match, TRBD1 (5 bases). The CDR3 is made up of 13 amino acids. The ends were cut back, 3 bases at V and 2 bases at J, with 7 bases in the middle. Germline V lookup: CDR1 SGHTA, CDR2 FQGNSA. CDR3 region: CASSFDSNYGYTF. CDR3 coding DNA: TGTGCCAGCAGCTTTGACAGCAACTATGGCTACACCTTC.

The V and J genes are TRBV28 and TRBJ2-1, with D hard to call. With 2 bases removed from V and 8 bases from J, the gap between germline ends came to 7 bases. This CDR3 is built from 12 residues. Germline V CDR1 and CDR2: MDHEN, SYDVKM. CDR3 loop: CASSLVSDEQFF. The CDR3 coding sequence is TGTGCCAGCAGTTTAGTGAGCGATGAGCAGTTCTTC.

The gene calls are TRBV15 and TRBJ1-5, with D perhaps matching TRBD1 (6 bases). CDR3 length: 15 amino acids. The V end lost 2 bases, the J end lost 6 bases, and 14 bases lay between the germline ends. CDR1 LNHNV and CDR2 YYDKDF come from the germline V gene (reference sequence). The CDR3 DNA follows: TGTGCCACCAGCAGACTACAGGGAGAACGTCAGCCCCAGCATTTT. Its translation: CATSRLQGERQPQHF.